A single sample is the source of the 4 T cell receptor beta chains below, sequenced in a study of blood T cell repertoires in COVID-19. Method: immunoSEQ multiplex PCR; TCRdb's copy keeps in-frame clones and lacks some. The table has fewer than 350,000 clones, over 75% seen once. The sequencing sample was made of peripheral blood. The source is a human donor in a cohort sampled during active COVID-19.

This clone was detected once. V gene TRBV19 combines with J gene TRBJ2-5; TRBD1 matches at 9 bases. The trim removed 4 bases at V and 2 bases at J, leaving 8 bases unmatched. The CDR3 covers 16 residues. The germline CDR1 and CDR2 sequences are LNHDA and SQIVND (reference sequence). The CDR3 DNA reads TGTGCCAGTAGTAGCGACAGGGGGAAAGGGCAAGAGACCCAGTACTTC. This encodes CASSSDRGKGQETQYF.

The chain links TRBV6-5 to TRBJ2-7; 8 bases line up with TRBD1. J lost 2 bases, V lost 7 bases, and 7 bases had no gene match. The CDR3 spans 14 residues. The germline V gene has CDR1 MNHEY and CDR2 SVGAGI. The CDR3 nucleotides are TGTGCCAGCACGGCGGGGACAGGAGCCTACGAGCAGTACTTC. It codes for CASTAGTGAYEQYF.

The V call is TRBV30, the J call TRBJ1-6; no firm D call. Germline values: CDR1 GTSNPN, CDR2 SVGIG (reference sequence). This CDR3 is 13 amino acids long. Between the trimmed V and J ends, which lost 0 bases and 7 bases, there was a span of 7 bases. The CDR3 nucleotides read TGTGCCTGGAGTGTAAGGGAGAATTCACCCCTCCACTTT. Translation: CAWSVRENSPLHF.

V gene TRBV7-2 combines with J gene TRBJ2-7, with 7 bases lining up with TRBD1. Germline-derived CDR1 and CDR2 are SGHTA and FQGNSA. The V gene end was trimmed by 2 bases and the J gene end by 2 bases; junction bases not matched to a gene: 9. The CDR3 loop spans 16 amino acids. In DNA, the CDR3 is TGTGCCAGCAGCTTAACCGGGACAGTGTCTGCCTACGAGCAGTACTTC. Protein product: CASSLTGTVSAYEQYF.